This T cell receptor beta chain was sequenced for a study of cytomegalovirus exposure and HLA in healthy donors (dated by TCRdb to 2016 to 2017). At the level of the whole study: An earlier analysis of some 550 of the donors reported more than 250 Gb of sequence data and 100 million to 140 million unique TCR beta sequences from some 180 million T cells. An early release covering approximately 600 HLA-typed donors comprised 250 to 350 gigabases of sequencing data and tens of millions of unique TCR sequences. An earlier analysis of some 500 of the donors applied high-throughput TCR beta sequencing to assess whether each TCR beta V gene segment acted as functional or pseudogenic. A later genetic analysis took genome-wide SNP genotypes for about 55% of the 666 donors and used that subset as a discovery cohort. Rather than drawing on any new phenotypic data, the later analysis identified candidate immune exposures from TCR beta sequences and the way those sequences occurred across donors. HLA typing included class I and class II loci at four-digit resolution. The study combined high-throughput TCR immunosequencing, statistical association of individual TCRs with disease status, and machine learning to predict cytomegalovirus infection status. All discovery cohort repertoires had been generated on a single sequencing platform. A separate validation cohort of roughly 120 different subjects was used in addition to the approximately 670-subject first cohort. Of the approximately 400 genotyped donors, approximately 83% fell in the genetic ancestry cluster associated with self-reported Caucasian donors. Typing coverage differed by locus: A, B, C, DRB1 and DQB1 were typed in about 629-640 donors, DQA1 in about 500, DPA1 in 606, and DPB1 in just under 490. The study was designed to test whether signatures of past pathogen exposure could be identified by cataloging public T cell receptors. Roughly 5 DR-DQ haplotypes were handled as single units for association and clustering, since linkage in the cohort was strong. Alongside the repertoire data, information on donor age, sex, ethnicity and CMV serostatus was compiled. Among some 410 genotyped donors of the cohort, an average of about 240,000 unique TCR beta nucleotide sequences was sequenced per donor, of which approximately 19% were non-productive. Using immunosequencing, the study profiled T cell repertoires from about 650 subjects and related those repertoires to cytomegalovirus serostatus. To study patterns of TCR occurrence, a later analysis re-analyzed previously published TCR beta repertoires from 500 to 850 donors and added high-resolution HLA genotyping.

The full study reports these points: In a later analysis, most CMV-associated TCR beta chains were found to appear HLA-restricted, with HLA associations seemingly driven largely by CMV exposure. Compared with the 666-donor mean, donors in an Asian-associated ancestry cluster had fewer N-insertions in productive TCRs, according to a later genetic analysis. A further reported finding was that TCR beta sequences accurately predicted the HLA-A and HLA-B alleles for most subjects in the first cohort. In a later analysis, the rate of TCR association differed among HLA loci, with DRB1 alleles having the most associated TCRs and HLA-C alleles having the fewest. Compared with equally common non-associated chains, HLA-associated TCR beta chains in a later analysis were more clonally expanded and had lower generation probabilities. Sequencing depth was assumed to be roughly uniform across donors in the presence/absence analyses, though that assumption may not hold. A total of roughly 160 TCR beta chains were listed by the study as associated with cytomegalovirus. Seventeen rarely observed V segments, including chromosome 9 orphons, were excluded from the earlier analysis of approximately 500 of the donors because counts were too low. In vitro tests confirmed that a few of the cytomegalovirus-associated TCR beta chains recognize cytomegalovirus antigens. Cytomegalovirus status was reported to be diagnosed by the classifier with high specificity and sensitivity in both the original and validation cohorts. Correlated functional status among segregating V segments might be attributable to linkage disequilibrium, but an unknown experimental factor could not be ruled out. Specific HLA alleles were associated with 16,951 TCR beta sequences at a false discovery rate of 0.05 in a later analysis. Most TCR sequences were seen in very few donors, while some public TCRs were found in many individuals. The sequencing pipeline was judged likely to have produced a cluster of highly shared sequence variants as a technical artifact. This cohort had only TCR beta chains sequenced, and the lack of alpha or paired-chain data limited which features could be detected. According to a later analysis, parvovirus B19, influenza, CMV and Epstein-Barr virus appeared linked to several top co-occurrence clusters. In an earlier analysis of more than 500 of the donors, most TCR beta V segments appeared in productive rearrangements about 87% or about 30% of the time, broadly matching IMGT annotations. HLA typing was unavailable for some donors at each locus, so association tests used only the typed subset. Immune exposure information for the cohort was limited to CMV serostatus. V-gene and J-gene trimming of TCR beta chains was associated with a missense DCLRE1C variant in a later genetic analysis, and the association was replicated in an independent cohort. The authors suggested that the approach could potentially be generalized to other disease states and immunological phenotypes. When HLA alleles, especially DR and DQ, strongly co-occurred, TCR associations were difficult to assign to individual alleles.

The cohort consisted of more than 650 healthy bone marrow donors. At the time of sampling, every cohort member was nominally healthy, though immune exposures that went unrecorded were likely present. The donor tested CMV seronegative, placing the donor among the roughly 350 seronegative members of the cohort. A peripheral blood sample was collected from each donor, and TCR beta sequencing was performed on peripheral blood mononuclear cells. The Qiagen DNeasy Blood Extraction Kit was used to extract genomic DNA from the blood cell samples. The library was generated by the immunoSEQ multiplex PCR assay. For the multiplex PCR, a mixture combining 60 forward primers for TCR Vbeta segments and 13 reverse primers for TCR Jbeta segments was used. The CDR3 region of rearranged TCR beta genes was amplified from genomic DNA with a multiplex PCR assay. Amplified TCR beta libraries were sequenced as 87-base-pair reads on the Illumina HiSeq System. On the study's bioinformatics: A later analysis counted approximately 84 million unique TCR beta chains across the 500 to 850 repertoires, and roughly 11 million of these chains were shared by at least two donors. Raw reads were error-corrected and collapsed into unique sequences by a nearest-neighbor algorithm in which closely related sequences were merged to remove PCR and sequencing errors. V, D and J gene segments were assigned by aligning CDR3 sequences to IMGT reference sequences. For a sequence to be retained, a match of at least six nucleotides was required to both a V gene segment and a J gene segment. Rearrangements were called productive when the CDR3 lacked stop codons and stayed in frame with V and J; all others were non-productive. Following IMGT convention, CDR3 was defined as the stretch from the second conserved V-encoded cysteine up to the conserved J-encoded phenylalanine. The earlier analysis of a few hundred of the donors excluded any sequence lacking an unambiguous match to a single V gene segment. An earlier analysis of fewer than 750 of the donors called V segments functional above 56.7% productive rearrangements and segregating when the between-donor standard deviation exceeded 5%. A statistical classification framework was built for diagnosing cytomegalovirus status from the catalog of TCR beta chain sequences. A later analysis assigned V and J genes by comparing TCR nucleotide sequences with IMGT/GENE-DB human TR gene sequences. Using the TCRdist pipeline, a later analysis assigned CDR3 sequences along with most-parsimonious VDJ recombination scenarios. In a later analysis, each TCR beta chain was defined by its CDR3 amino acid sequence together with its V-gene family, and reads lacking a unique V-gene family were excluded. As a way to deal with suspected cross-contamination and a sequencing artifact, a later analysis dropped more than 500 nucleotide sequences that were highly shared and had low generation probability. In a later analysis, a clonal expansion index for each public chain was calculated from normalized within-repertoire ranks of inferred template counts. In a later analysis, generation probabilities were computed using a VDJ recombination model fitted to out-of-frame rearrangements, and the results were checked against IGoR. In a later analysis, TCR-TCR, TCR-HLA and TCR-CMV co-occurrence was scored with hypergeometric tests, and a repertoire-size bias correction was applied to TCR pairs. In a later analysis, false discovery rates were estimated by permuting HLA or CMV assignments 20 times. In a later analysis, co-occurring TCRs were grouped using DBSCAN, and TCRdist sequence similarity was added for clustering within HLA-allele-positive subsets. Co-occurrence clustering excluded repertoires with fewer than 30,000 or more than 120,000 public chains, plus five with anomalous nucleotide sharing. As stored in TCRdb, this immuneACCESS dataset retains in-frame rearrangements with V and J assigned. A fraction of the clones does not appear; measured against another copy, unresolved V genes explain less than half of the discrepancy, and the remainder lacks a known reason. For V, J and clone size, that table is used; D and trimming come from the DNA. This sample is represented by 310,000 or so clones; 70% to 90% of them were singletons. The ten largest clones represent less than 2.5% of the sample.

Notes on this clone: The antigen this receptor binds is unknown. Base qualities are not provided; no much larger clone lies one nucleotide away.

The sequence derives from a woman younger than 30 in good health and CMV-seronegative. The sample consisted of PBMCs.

The DNA sequence reads TGTGCCAGCAGCCAAGTAATCTTAGGACACCCTTTCACAGATACGCAGTATTTT. This codes for CASSQVILGHPFTDTQYF. The chain is made from TRBV14 and TRBJ2-3; TRBD1 could be the D gene, as 5 bases match. CDR1 and CDR2 were assigned from the germline V gene as SGHDN and FVKESK. From its cysteine to its phenylalanine, the CDR3 spans 18 amino acids. Only the CDR3 region is kept as DNA, spanning 54 bases read in frame from base 1. Trimming at the junction amounts to 1 base on V and 2 bases on J, and the germline ends lie 19 bases apart.